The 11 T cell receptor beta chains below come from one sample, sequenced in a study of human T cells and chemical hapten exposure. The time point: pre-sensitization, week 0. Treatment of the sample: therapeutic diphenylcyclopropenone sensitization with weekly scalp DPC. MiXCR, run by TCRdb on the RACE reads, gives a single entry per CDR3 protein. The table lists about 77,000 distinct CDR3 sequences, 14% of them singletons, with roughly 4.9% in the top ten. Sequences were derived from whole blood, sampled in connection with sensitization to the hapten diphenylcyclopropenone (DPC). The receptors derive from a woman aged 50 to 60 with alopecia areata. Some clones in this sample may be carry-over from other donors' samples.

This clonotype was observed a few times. The CDR3 DNA reads as TGTGCCAGCAGTCAGTATAGAGGGGACGGCAATCAGCCCCAGCATTTT. It yields the protein CASSQYRGDGNQPQHF. The rearrangement uses TRBV6-1 and TRBJ1-5; D might be TRBD1 (5 bases). Germline V gene lookup returns CDR1 MNHNS and CDR2 SASEGT. This CDR3 region has 16 residues. V lost 5 bases and J 2 bases, leaving 16 bases between the germline ends.

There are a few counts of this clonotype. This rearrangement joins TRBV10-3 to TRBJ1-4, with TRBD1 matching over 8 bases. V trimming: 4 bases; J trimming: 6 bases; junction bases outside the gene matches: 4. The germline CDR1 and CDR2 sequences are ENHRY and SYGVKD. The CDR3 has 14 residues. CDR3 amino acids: CAISGDRGDEKLFF. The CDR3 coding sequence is TGTGCCATCAGTGGTGACAGGGGAGATGAAAAACTGTTTTTT.

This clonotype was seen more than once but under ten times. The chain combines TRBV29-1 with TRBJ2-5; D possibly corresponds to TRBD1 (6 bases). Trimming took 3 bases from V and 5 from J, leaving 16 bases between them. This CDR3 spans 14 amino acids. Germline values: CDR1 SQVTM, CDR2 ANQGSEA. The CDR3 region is CSVELGAERETQYF. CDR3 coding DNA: TGCAGCGTTGAGTTGGGGGCAGAGAGGGAGACCCAGTACTTC.

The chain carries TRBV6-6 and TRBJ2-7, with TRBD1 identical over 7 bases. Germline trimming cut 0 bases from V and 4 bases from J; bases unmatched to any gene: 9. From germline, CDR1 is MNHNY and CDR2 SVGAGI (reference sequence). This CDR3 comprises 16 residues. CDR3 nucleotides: TGTGCCAGCAGTTACTCGAAAGGGGGCATGAGGTACGAGCAGTACTTC. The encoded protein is CASSYSKGGMRYEQYF.

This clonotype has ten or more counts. The CDR3 DNA is TGTGCCAGCCGGGACACCTCCTACGAGCAGTACTTC. Translated, it gives CASRDTSYEQYF. The chain is built from TRBV6-2 or TRBV6-3 and TRBJ2-7, with a tentative D call TRBD1 (6 bases). Germline CDR1 MNHEY, CDR2 SVGEGT. CDR3 length equals 12 residues. V lost 8 bases, J lost 0 bases, and 8 bases lay in between.

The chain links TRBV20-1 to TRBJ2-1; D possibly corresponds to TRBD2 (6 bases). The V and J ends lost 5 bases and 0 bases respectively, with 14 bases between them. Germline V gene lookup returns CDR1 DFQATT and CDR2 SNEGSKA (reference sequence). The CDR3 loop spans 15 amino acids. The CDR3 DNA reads TGCAGTGCTGGCGAAGCGGGCATCTCCTACAATGAGCAGTTCTTC. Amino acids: CSAGEAGISYNEQFF.

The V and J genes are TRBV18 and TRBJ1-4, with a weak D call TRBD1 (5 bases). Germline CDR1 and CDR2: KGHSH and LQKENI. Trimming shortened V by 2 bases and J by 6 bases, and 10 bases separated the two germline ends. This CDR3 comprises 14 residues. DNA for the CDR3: TGTGCCAGCTCACCAGGGGGTGTCTATGAAAAACTGTTTTTT. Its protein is CASSPGGVYEKLFF. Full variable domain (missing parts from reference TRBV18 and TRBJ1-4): NAGVMQNPRHLVRRRGQEARLRCSPMKGHSHVYWYRQLPEEGLKFMVYLQKENIIDESGMPKERFSAEFPKEGPSILRIQQVVRGDSAAYFCASSPGGVYEKLFFGSGTQLSVL.

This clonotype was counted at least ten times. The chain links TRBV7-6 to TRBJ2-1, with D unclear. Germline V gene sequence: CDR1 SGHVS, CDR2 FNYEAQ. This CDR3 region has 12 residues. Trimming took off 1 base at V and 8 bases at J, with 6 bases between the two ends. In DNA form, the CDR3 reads TGTGCCAGCAGCTTAGTGAGGCATGAGCAGTTCTTC. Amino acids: CASSLVRHEQFF.

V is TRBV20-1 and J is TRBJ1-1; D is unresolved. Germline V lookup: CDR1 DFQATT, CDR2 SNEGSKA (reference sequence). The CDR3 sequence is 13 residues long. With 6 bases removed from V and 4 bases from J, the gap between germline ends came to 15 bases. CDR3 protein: CSAMYSGRTEAFF. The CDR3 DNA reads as TGCAGTGCAATGTACAGCGGACGCACTGAAGCTTTCTTT.

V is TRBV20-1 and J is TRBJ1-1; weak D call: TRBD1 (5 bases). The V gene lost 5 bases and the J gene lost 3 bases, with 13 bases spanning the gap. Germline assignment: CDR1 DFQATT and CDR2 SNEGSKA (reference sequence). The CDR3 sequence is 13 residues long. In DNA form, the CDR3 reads TGCAGTGCTCAAACAGGCCCTCACACTGAAGCTTTCTTT. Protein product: CSAQTGPHTEAFF.

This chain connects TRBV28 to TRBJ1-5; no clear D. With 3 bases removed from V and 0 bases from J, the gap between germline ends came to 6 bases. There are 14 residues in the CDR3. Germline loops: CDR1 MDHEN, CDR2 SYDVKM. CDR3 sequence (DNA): TGTGCCAGCAGTTTTGCAGATAGCAATCAGCCCCAGCATTTT. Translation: CASSFADSNQPQHF.